The present TCR beta chain was sequenced within a study of T cells in Graves' hyperthyroidism and ophthalmopathy. Whole-study findings and limits: Most thyroid clonotypes with frequency above 0.001 were detected in blood.

The CDR3 spans 13 residues. V shed 4 bases and J shed 8 bases, with 12 bases lying between them. Per germline, CDR1 MNHNS and CDR2 SASEGT. This clonotype was counted between two and nine times. Its matching antigen is unknown. Researchers amplified the TCR beta CDR3 regions from RNA transcripts. A set of HTBI primers served as the primers for a first-round RT-PCR of the TCR CDR3. One entry per CDR3 protein, called by TCRdb with MiXCR from the multiplex PCR reads. This repertoire shows approximately 300,000 distinct CDR3 sequences, around 17% found once; its top ten account for around a third. Lactation, pregnancy, other autoimmune disease or uncontrolled infection led to exclusion of patients.

Material for sequencing was blood. J is TRBJ2-1 and V is TRBV6-1; D ambiguous. This sequence was found in a young man with Graves' hyperthyroidism. CDR3 DNA: TGTGCCAGCAGTGGGGTAGTGATGGATGAGCAGTTCTTC. Its protein is CASSGVVMDEQFF.